This T cell receptor (beta chain) was observed in a study of lymphopenia after photon versus proton radiotherapy. Broader study findings: Post-nadir diversity loss with photons came from oligoclonal expansion, particularly CD8+ Temra cells.

The repertoire was sequenced with immunoSEQ multiplex PCR; TCRdb's copy has only in-frame clones and lacks some. The sample has around 20,000 clones, roughly 85% seen once. The germline CDR1 and CDR2 sequences are MGHRA and YSYEKL. V gave up 3 bases and J gave up 1 base; unmatched junction bases: 6. The CDR3 is 16 amino acids. Worth noting for this clone: Its antigen is still unknown.

This sequence was found in a man in his sixties with pancreatic cancer. The J gene is TRBJ2-5, the V gene TRBV4-1; 9 bases are shared with TRBD2. The sample was peripheral blood, taken from a patient treated with photon-based radiotherapy. CDR3 amino acids: CASSQGPRGGQETQYF. Here the CDR3 DNA reads TGCGCCAGCAGCCAGGGCCCGCGGGGGGGCCAAGAGACCCAGTACTTC.